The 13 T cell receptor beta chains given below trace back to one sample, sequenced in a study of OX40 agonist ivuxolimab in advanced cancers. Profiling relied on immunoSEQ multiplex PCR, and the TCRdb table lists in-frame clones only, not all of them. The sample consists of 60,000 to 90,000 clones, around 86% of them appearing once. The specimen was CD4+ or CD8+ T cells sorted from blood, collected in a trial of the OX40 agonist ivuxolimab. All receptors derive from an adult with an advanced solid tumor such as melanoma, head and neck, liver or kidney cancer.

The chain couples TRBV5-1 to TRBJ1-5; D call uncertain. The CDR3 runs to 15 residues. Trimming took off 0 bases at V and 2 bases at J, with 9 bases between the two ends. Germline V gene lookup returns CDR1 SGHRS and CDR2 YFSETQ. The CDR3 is CASSLAGLGNQPQHF. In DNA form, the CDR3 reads TGCGCCAGCAGCTTGGCCGGGTTAGGCAATCAGCCCCAGCATTTT.

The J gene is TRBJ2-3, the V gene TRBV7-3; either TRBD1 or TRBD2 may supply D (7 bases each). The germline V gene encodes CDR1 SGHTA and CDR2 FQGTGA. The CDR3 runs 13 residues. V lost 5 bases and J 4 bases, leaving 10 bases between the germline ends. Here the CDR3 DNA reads TGTGCCAGCAGCGCAGGGGGGGCAGATACGCAGTATTTT. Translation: CASSAGGADTQYF.

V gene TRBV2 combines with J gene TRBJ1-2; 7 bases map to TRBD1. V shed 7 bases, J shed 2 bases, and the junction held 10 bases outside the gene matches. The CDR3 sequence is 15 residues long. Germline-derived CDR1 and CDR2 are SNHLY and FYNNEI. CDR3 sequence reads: CASTPPGQSNYGYTF. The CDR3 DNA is TGTGCCAGCACCCCCCCGGGACAGTCGAACTATGGCTACACCTTC.

DNA for the CDR3: TGTGCCAGCAGCGCCCAAACCAGGGAAAACTCTGGAAACACCATATATTTT. Translation gives CASSAQTRENSGNTIYF. The chain recombines TRBV9 with TRBJ1-3, with a possible D match to TRBD1 (5 bases). The V end was cut by 3 bases, the J end by 0 bases, with 16 bases between. CDR3 length equals 17 residues. CDR1 is SGDLS, CDR2 YYNGEE, per germline. Full variable domain (rest looked up from reference TRBV9 and TRBJ1-3): DSGVTQTPKHLITATGQRVTLRCSPRSGDLSVYWYQQSLDQGLQFLIQYYNGEERAKGNILERFSAQQFPDLHSELNLSSLELGDSALYFCASSAQTRENSGNTIYFGEGSWLTVV.

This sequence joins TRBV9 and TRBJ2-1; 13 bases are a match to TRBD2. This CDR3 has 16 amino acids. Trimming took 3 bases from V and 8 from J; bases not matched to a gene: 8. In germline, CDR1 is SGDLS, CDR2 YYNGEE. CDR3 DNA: TGTGCCAGCAGCGAGGGAATTGGACTAGCGGGGGATGAGCAGTTCTTC. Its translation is CASSEGIGLAGDEQFF.

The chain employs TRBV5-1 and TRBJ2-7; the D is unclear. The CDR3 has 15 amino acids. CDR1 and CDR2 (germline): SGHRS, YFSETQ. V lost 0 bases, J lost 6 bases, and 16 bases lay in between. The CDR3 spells CASSLDSLGSLEQYF. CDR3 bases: TGCGCCAGCAGCTTGGATTCGCTGGGCAGCCTCGAGCAGTACTTC.

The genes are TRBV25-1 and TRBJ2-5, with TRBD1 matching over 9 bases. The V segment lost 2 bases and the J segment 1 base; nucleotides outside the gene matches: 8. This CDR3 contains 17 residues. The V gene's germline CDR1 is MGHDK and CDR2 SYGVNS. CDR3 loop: CASSELLQGAIQETQYF. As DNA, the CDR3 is TGTGCCAGCAGTGAACTTCTACAGGGGGCTATCCAAGAGACCCAGTACTTC.

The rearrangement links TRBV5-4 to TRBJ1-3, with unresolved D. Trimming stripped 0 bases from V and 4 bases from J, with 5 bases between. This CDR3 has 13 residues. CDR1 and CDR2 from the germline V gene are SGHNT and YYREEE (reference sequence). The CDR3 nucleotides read TGTGCCAGCAGCTTGGTTGGGGGAAACACCATATATTTT. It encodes CASSLVGGNTIYF.

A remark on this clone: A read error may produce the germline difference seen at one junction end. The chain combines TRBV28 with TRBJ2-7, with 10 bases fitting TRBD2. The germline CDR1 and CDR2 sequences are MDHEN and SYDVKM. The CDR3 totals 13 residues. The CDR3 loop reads CASLPSGTSVQNF. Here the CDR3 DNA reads TGTGCCAGCTTACCTTCCGGGACTAGCGTTCAGAACTTC.

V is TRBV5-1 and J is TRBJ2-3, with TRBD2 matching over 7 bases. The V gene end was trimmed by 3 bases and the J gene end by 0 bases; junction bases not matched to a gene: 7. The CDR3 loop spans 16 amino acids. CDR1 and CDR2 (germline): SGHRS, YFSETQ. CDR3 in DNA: TGCGCCAGCAGCTCGAGAACTAGCGCAAGCACAGATACGCAGTATTTT. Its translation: CASSSRTSASTDTQYF.

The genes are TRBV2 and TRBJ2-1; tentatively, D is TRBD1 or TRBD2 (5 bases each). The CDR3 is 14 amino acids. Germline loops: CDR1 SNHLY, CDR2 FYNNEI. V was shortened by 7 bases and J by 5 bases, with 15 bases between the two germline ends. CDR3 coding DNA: TGTGCCAGCACCGGGACCGTTTACCACAATGAGCAGTTCTTC. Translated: CASTGTVYHNEQFF.

The CDR3 nucleotides read TGCGCCAGCAGCTTGGAACTAGCGGGAGGGCATGAGCAGTTCTTC. This codes for CASSLELAGGHEQFF. The chain is built from TRBV5-1 and TRBJ2-1; 13 bases are a match to TRBD2. Germline V gene data show CDR1 as SGHRS and CDR2 as YFSETQ. After removal of 0 bases from V and 8 bases from J, the junction contained 2 bases not matched to a gene. The CDR3 loop spans 15 amino acids.

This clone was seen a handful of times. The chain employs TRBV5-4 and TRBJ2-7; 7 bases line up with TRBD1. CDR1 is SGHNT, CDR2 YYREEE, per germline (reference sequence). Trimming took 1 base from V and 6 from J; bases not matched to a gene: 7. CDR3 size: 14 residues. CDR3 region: CASSLRGPLFEQYF. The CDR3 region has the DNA TGTGCCAGCAGCTTGAGGGGGCCCCTCTTCGAGCAGTACTTC.